This T cell receptor (beta chain) came from a study of shared clonotypes between healthy human individuals. At the level of the study: Three CD4 naive, three CD4 memory, two CD8 naive and one CD8 memory plate were used per donor.

The method was immunoSEQ multiplex PCR; TCRdb's version includes in-frame clones alone and lacks a portion of them. The data contain some 1,100,000 clones, around 78% of them singletons. From germline, CDR1 is SGHRS and CDR2 YFSETQ. Trimming cost V 4 bases and J 0 bases, with 8 bases left between them. The CDR3 loop spans 15 amino acids. Notes on the study in general: The study sampled only blood, and tissue repertoires likely differ. Non-shared clonotypes showed lower generation probabilities than clonotypes common to all four donors.

A remark on this clone: Its cognate antigen is unknown.

This sequence was found in a man aged 18 to 30 in good health. Some clones in this sample may be carry-over from other donors' samples. The chain carries TRBV5-1 and TRBJ2-6; D unresolved. The source material was memory CD4+ T cells from PBMCs. Subset denoted: CD45RA-negative fraction. This CDR3 is CASSPSNSGANVLTF. DNA for the CDR3: TGCGCCAGCAGCCCGTCAAACTCTGGGGCCAACGTCCTGACTTTC.